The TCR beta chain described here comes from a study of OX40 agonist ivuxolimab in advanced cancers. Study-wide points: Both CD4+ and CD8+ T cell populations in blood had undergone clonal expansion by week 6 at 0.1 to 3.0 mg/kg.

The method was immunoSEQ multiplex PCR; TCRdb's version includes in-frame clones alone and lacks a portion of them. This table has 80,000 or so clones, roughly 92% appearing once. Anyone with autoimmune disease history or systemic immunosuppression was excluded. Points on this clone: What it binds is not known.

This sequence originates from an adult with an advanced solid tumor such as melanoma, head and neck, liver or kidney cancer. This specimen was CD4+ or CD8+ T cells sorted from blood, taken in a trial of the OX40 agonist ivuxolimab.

CDR3 coding DNA: TGTGCCAGCAGCCAAGACAGGGGAGAAAACATTCAGTACTTC. Amino acids: CASSQDRGENIQYF. V is TRBV7-2 and J is TRBJ2-4, with 8 bases identical to TRBD1. Per germline, CDR1 SGHTA and CDR2 FQGNSA. J gave up 5 bases and V 5 bases, and 5 bases lay outside the gene matches. CDR3 size: 14 residues.